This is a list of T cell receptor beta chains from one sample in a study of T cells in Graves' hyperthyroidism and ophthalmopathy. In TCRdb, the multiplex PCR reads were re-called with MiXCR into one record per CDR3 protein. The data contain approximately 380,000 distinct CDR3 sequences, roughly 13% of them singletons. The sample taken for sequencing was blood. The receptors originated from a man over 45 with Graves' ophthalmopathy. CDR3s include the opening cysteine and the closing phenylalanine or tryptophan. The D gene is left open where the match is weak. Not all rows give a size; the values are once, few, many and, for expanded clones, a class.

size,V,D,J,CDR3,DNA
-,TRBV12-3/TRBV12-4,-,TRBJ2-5,CASKLSKLETQYF,TGTGCCAGCAAACTATCTAAGCTCGAGACCCAGTACTTC
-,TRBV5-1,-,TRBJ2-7,CASSLLSGSKPTYEQYF,TGCGCCAGCAGCTTGTTGTCAGGGAGTAAGCCCACCTACGAGCAGTACTTC
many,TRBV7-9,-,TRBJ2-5,CASSLVLAGETQYF,TGTGCCAGCAGCTTAGTACTAGCTGGAGAGACCCAGTACTTC
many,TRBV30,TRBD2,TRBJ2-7,CAWSVGLGNYEQYF,TGTGCCTGGAGTGTAGGACTAGGTAACTACGAGCAGTACTTC
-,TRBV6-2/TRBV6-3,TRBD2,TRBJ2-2,CASSMSGTTGELFF,TGTGCCAGCAGTATGAGCGGGACCACCGGGGAGCTGTTTTTT
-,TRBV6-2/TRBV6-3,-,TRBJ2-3,CASRLVGGRTDTQYF,TGTGCCAGCAGACTTGTGGGGGGTCGGACAGATACGCAGTATTTT
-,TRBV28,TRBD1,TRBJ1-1,CASSSGGRENTEAFF,TGTGCCAGCAGTTCAGGGGGCAGAGAGAACACTGAAGCTTTCTTT
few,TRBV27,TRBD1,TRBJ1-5,CASSILGTDQSTPNQPQHF,TGTGCCAGCAGTATACTAGGGACAGATCAATCGACACCTAATCAGCCCCAGCATTTT
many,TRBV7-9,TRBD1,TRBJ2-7,CASSLLLGQGGREQYF,TGTGCCAGCAGCTTACTGTTGGGACAGGGTGGAAGGGAGCAGTACTTC
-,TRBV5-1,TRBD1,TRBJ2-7,CASSTGATYEQYF,TGCGCCAGCAGCACAGGGGCTACCTACGAGCAGTACTTC
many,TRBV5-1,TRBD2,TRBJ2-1,CASSPTGTSGRNEQFF,TGCGCCAGCAGCCCCACCGGGACTAGCGGGAGGAATGAGCAGTTCTTC
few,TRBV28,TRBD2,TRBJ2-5,CASSPIAGLSETQYF,TGTGCCAGCAGTCCCATAGCGGGATTATCGGAGACCCAGTACTTC
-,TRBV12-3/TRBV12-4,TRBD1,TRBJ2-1,CASSKDGTGGVHEQFF,TGTGCCAGCAGTAAAGACGGGACAGGGGGAGTCCATGAGCAGTTCTTC
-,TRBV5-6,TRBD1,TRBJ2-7,CASSLGPPGGPGEQYF,TGTGCCAGCAGCTTGGGACCTCCAGGGGGCCCGGGCGAGCAGTACTTC
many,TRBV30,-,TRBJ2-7,CAWRESGPSYEQYF,TGTGCCTGGAGGGAATCAGGGCCCTCCTACGAGCAGTACTTC
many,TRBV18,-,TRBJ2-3,CASSPSDDTQYF,TGTGCCAGCTCACCCTCGGACGATACGCAGTATTTT
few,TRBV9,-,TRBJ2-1,CASSVDEGGGYNERFF,TGTGCCAGCAGCGTAGATGAGGGAGGGGGCTACAATGAGCGGTTCTTC
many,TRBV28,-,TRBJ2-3,CASNRALDTQYF,TGTGCCAGCAACCGGGCCTTGGATACGCAGTATTTT
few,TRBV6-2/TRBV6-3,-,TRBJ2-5,CASSYSELKTQYF,TGTGCCAGCAGTTACTCGGAGTTGAAGACCCAGTACTTC
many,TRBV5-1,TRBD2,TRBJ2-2,CASSFQRESTNTGELFF,TGCGCCAGCAGCTTCCAGCGGGAATCAACGAACACCGGGGAGCTGTTTTTT
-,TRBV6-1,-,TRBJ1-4,CASSPGGATNEKLFF,TGTGCCAGCAGTCCGGGGGGGGCAACTAATGAAAAACTGTTTTTT
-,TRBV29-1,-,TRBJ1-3,CSVNSGNTIYF,TGCAGCGTGAACAGTGGAAACACCATATATTTT
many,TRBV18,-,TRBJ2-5,CASSPRWYQETQYF,TGTGCCAGCTCACCAAGGTGGTACCAAGAGACCCAGTACTTC
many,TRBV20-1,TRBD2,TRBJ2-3,CSARDSGLAGGKADTQYF,TGCAGTGCTAGAGATTCCGGACTAGCGGGAGGGAAGGCAGATACGCAGTATTTT
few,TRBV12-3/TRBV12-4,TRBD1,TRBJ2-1,CASSWRTGPNEQFF,TGTGCCAGCAGTTGGCGGACAGGGCCGAATGAGCAGTTCTTC
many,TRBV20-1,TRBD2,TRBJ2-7,CSARGPGLDSYEQYF,TGCAGTGCTAGGGGGCCGGGACTAGACTCCTACGAGCAGTACTTC
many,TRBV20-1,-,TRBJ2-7,CSARDPPSRGRYEQYF,TGCAGTGCTAGAGACCCCCCGTCGCGGGGTCGCTACGAGCAGTACTTC
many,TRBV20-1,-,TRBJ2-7,CSARNRALSEQYF,TGCAGTGCTAGGAATCGGGCTTTGTCCGAGCAGTACTTC
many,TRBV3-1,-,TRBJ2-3,CASSQTGLGTDTQYF,TGTGCCAGCAGCCAAACGGGACTCGGGACAGATACGCAGTATTTT
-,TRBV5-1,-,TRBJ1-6,CASSSSSGNSPLHF,TGCGCCAGCAGCTCCTCTTCTGGGAATTCACCCCTCCACTTT
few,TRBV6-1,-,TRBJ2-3,CASSKRDPADTQYF,TGTGCCAGCAGTAAACGGGATCCAGCGGATACGCAGTATTTT
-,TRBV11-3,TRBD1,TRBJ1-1,CASSLGYRPPGQGERSTTEAFF,TGTGCCAGCAGCTTAGGTTATCGACCCCCGGGACAGGGGGAGAGGAGTACCACTGAGGCTTTCTTT
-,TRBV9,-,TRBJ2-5,CASSVAGEETQYF,TGTGCCAGCAGCGTAGCAGGAGAAGAGACCCAGTACTTC
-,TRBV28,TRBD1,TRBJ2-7,CASSPWDRGYYEQYF,TGTGCCAGCAGTCCCTGGGACAGAGGTTACTACGAGCAGTACTTC
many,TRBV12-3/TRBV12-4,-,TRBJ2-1,CASTLALPSNEQFF,TGTGCCAGCACCTTGGCCTTACCGTCCAATGAGCAGTTCTTC
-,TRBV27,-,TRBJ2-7,CATMDSSYEQYF,TGTGCCACCATGGACAGTTCATACGAGCAGTACTTC
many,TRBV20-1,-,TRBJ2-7,CSARDLVRNSYEQYF,TGCAGTGCTAGAGATTTGGTGAGGAACTCCTACGAGCAGTACTTC
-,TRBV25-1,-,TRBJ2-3,CASSEYASSVSTDTQYF,TGTGCCAGCAGTGAATATGCTTCTAGCGTCAGCACAGATACGCAGTATTTT
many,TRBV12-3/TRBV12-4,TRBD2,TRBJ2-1,CASSLSGSPGNEQFF,TGTGCCAGCAGTCTTAGCGGGAGTCCGGGCAATGAGCAGTTCTTC
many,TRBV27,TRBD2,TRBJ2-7,CASSLFASGSFRYEQYF,TGTGCCAGCAGTTTATTTGCTAGCGGGAGCTTTCGATACGAGCAGTACTTC
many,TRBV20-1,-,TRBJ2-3,CSALEETQYF,TGCAGTGCTCTAGAGGAGACGCAGTATTTT
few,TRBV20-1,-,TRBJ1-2,CSAGLSWYGYTF,TGCAGTGCTGGGTTGTCTTGGTATGGCTACACCTTC
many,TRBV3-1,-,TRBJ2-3,CASSQWGLSDTQYF,TGTGCCAGCAGCCAGTGGGGCTTGTCAGATACGCAGTATTTT
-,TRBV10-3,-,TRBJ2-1,CAISAYLGPEGEQFF,TGTGCCATCAGTGCCTACCTAGGCCCGGAAGGTGAGCAGTTCTTC
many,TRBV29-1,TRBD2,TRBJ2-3,CSVQSGRGADTQYF,TGCAGCGTACAAAGCGGGAGAGGCGCAGATACGCAGTATTTT
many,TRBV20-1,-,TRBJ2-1,CSAAPIENSVGEQFF,TGCAGTGCCGCACCAATCGAGAATAGCGTTGGTGAGCAGTTCTTC
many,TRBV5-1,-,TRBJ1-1,CASSPGAWNTEAFF,TGCGCCAGCAGCCCCGGGGCTTGGAACACTGAAGCTTTCTTT
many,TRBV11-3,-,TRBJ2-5,CASSLLAVRVGETQYF,TGTGCCAGCAGCTTATTGGCTGTGAGGGTAGGGGAGACCCAGTACTTC
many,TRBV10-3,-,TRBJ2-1,CAISEGGNSYNEQFF,TGTGCCATCAGTGAGGGGGGAAACTCCTACAATGAGCAGTTCTTC
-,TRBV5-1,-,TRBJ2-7,CASSLAGRKNSYEQYF,TGCGCCAGCAGCTTGGCGGGCAGGAAAAACTCCTACGAGCAGTACTTC
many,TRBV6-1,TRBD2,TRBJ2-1,CASSRSGTSGFEQFF,TGTGCCAGCAGCAGAAGCGGGACTAGCGGATTTGAGCAGTTCTTC
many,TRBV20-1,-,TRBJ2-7,CSASGTYSYEQYF,TGCAGTGCCTCCGGGACATACTCCTACGAGCAGTACTTC
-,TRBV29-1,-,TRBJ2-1,CSATTGTAEQFF,TGCAGCGCTACAACAGGGACTGCTGAGCAGTTCTTC
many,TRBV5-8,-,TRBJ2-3,CASSYGQVTDTQYF,TGTGCCAGCAGCTACGGACAAGTCACAGATACGCAGTATTTT
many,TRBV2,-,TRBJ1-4,CASSEDRLDTNEKLFF,TGTGCCAGCAGTGAAGACAGATTAGACACTAATGAAAAACTGTTTTTT
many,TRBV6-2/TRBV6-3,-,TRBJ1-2,CASIPGRINYGYTF,TGTGCCAGCATTCCCGGACGGATTAACTATGGCTACACCTTC
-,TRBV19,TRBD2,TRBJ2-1,CASSILAGRGNEQFF,TGTGCCAGTAGTATCTTAGCGGGAAGAGGCAATGAGCAGTTCTTC
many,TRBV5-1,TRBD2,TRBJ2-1,CASRGLAANNEQFF,TGCGCCAGCCGGGGACTAGCGGCGAACAATGAGCAGTTCTTC